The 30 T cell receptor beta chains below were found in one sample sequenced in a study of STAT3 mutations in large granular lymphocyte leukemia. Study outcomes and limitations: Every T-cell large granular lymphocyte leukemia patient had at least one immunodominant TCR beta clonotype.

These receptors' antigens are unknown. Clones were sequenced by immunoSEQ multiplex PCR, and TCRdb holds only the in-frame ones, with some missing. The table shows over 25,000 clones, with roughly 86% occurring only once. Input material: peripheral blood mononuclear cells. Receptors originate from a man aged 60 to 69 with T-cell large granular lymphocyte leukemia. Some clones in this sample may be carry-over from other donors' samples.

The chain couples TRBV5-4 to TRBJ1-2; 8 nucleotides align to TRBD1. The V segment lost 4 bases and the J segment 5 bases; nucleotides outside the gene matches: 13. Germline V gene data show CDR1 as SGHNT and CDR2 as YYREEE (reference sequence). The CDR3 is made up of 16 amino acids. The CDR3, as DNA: TGTGCCAGCAGCCCGCCTGGGACAGGCCTCCTTTATGGCTACACCTTC. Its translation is CASSPPGTGLLYGYTF.

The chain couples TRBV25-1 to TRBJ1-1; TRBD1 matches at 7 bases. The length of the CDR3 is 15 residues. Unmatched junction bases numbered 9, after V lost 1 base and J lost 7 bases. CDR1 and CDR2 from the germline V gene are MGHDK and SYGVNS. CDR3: CASSELKGHRGEAFF. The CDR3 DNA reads TGTGCCAGCAGTGAATTGAAGGGGCACAGGGGTGAAGCTTTCTTT.

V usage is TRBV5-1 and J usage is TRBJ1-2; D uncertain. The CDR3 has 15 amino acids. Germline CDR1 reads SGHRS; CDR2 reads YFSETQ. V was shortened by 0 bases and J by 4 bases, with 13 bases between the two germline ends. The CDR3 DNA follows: TGCGCCAGCAGCTTGGAACTTGGGATCTCCTATGGCTACACCTTC. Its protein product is CASSLELGISYGYTF.

The CDR3 sequence is CASSEQGAGNTIYF. The CDR3 DNA reads TGTGCCAGCAGTGAACAGGGGGCTGGAAACACCATATATTTT. The chain joins TRBV2 to TRBJ1-3; 7 bases line up with TRBD1. Germline CDR1 SNHLY, CDR2 FYNNEI. The CDR3 consists of 14 residues. Germline trimming cut 2 bases from V and 2 bases from J; bases unmatched to any gene: 0. Based on the CDR3 plus reference TRBV2 and TRBJ1-3, the full variable domain is EPEVTQTPSHQVTQMGQEVILRCVPISNHLYFYWYRQILGQKVEFLVSFYNNEISEKSEIFDDQFSVERPDGSNFTLKIRSTKLEDSAMYFCASSEQGAGNTIYFGEGSWLTVV.

CDR3 amino acids: CASSTSPVARETQYF. The CDR3 DNA reads TGTGCCAGCAGCACGTCGCCGGTAGCGCGGGAGACCCAGTACTTC. The V call is TRBV19, the J call TRBJ2-5; maybe TRBD2 (5 bases). CDR1 is LNHDA, CDR2 SQIVND, per germline (reference sequence). V lost 9 bases and J lost 5, with 22 bases in between. CDR3 length: 15 residues. The full variable domain, in which reference TRBV19 and TRBJ2-5 provide the parts outside the CDR3, is DGGITQSPKYLFRKEGQNVTLSCEQNLNHDAMYWYRQDPGQGLRLIYYSQIVNDFQKGDIAEGYSVSREKKESFPLTVTSAQKNPTAFYLCASSTSPVARETQYFGPGTRLLVL.

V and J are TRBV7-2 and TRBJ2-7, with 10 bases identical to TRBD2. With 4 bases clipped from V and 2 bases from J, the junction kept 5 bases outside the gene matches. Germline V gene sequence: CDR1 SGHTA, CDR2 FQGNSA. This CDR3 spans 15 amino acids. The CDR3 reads CASSSVAGGTYEQYF. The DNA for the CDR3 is TGTGCCAGCAGCTCGGTAGCGGGAGGAACCTACGAGCAGTACTTC.

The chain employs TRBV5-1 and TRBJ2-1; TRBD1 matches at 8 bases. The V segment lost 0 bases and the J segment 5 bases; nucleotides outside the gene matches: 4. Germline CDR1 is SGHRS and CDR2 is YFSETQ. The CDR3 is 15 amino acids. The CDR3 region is CASSLETGAHNEQFF. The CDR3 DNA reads TGCGCCAGCAGCTTGGAGACAGGGGCCCACAATGAGCAGTTCTTC.

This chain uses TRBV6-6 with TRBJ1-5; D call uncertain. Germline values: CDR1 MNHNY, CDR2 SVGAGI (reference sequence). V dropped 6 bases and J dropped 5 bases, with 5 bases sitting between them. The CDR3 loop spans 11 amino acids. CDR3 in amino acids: CASSSDQPQHF. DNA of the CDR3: TGTGCCAGCAGCTCCGATCAGCCCCAGCATTTT.

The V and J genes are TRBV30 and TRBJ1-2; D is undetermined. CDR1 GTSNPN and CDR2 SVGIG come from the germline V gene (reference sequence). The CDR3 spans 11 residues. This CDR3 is CSLFELYGYTF. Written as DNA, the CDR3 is TGTAGCCTGTTCGAGCTTTATGGCTACACCTTC.

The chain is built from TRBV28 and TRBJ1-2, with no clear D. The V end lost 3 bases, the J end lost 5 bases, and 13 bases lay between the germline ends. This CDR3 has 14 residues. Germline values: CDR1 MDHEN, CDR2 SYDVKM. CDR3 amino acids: CASSFPVGSYGYTF. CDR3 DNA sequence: TGTGCCAGCAGTTTCCCGGTCGGCTCTTATGGCTACACCTTC.

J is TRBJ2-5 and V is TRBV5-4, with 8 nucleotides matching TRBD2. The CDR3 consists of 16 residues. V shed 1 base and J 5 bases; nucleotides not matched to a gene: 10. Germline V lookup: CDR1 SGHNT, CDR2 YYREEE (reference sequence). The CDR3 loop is CASSLPLAGERETQYF. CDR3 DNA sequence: TGTGCCAGCAGCTTGCCCCTAGCGGGTGAGAGGGAGACCCAGTACTTC.

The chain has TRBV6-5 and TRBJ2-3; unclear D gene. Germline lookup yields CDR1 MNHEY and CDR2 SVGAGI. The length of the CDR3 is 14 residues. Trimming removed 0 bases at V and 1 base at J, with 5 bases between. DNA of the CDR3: TGTGCCAGCAGTTACTCTGCCGGCACAGATACGCAGTATTTT. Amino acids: CASSYSAGTDTQYF.

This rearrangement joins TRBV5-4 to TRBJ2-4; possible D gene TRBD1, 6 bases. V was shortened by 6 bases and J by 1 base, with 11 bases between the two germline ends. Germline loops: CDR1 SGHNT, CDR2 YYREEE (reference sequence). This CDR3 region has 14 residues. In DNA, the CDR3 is TGTGCCAGCAACAGGGCCGGGGCCAAAAACATTCAGTACTTC. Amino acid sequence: CASNRAGAKNIQYF.

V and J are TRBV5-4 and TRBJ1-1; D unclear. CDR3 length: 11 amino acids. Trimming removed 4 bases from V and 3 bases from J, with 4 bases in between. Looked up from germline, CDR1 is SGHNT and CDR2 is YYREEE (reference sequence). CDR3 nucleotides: TGTGCCAGCAGCGGTTACACTGAAGCTTTCTTT. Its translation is CASSGYTEAFF. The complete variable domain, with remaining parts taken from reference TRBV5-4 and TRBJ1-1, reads ETGVTQSPTHLIKTRGQQVTLRCSSQSGHNTVSWYQQALGQGPQFIFQYYREEENGRGNFPPRFSGLQFPNYSSELNVNALELDDSALYLCASSGYTEAFFGQGTRLTVV.

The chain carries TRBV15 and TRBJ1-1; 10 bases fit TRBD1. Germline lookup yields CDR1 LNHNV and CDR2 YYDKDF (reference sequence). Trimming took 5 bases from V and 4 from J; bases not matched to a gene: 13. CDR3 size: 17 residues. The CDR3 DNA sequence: TGTGCCACCAGCGGAAGACAGGGGGCAAGAGGGGGCACTGAAGCTTTCTTT. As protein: CATSGRQGARGGTEAFF.

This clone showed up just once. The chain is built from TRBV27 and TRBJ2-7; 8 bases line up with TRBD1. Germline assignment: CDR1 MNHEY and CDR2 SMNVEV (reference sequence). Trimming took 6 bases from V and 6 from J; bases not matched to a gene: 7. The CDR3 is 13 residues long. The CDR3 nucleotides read TGTGCCAGCAGCGGACAGGGACGGGGCGAGCAGTACTTC. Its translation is CASSGQGRGEQYF.

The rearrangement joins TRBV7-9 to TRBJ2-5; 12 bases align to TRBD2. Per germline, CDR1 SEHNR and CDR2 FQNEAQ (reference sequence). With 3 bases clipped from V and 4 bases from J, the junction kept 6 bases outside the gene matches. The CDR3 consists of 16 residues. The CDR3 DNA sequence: TGTGCCAGCAGCTTGCCTAGCGGGAGGGCCCCAGAGACCCAGTACTTC. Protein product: CASSLPSGRAPETQYF.

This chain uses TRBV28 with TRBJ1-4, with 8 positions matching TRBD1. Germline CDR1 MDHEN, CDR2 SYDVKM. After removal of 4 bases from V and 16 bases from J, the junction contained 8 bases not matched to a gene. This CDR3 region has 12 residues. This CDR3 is CASSSLDRGPFF. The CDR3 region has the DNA TGTGCCAGCAGTTCCCTCGACAGGGGACCGTTTTTT.

CDR3 sequence (DNA): TGTGCCAGCAGCTTTGAGGCGGGCCTTAGCACAGATACGCAGTATTTT. This codes for CASSFEAGLSTDTQYF. V is TRBV7-6 and J is TRBJ2-3; the D gene is possibly TRBD2 (5 bases). Germline V gene data show CDR1 as SGHVS and CDR2 as FNYEAQ. CDR3 length: 16 amino acids. With 3 bases removed from V and 0 bases from J, the gap between germline ends came to 13 bases.

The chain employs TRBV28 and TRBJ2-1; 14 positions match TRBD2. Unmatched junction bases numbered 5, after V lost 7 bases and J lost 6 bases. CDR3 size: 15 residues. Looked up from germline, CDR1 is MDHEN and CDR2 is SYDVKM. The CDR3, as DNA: TGTGCCAGCAACCCCGGGACTAGCGGGAGCAATGAGCAGTTCTTC. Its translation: CASNPGTSGSNEQFF.

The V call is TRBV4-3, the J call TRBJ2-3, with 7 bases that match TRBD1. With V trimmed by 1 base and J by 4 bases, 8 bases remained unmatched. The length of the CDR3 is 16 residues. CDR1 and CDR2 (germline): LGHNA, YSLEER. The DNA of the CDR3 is TGCGCCAGCAGCCAAGTGGCGACAGGGTCGGCAGATACGCAGTATTTT. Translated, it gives CASSQVATGSADTQYF.

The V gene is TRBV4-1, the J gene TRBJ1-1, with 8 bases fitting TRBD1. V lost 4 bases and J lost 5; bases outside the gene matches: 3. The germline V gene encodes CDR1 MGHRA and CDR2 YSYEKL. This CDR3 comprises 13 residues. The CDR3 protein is CASSPDRATEAFF. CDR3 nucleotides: TGCGCCAGCAGCCCGGACAGGGCTACTGAAGCTTTCTTT.

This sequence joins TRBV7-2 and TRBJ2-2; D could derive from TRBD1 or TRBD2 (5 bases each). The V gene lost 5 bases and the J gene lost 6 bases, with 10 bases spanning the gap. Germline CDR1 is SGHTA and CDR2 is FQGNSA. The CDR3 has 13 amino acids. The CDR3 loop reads CASSTLGAGELFF. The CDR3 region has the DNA TGTGCCAGCAGCACACTAGGGGCCGGGGAGCTGTTTTTT.

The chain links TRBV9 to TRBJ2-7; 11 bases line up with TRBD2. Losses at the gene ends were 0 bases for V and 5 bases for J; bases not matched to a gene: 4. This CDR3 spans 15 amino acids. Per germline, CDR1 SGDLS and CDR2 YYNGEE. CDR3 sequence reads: CASSVGLAGTHEQYF. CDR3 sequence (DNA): TGTGCCAGCAGCGTAGGACTAGCGGGAACCCACGAGCAGTACTTC.

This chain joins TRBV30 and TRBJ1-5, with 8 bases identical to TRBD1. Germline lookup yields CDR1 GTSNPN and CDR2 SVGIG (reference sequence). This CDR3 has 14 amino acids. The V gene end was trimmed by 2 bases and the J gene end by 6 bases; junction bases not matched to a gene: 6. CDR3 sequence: CAWSPGGAGQPQHF. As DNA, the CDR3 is TGTGCCTGGAGTCCAGGGGGCGCGGGTCAGCCCCAGCATTTT. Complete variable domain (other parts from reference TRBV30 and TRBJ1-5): SQTIHQWPATLVQPVGSPLSLECTVEGTSNPNLYWYRQAAGRGLQLLFYSVGIGQISSEVPQNLSASRPQDRQFILSSKKLLLSDSGFYLCAWSPGGAGQPQHFGDGTRLSIL.

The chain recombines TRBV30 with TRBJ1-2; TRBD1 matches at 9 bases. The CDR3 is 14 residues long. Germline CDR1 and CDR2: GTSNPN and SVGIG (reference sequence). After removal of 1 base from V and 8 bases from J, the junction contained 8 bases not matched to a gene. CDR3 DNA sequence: TGTGCCTGGAGTGCCACAGGGGGCTTTAAAGGCTACACCTTC. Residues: CAWSATGGFKGYTF.

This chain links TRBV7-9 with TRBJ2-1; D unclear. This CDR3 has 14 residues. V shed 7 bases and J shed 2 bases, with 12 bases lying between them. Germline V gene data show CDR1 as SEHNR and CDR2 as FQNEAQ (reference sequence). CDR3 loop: CASNGVRTYNEQFF. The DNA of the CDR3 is TGTGCCAGCAATGGAGTTAGAACCTACAATGAGCAGTTCTTC. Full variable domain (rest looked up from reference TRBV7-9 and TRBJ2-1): DTGVSQNPRHKITKRGQNVTFRCDPISEHNRLYWYRQTLGQGPEFLTYFQNEAQLEKSRLLSDRFSAERPKGSFSTLEIQRTEQGDSAMYLCASNGVRTYNEQFFGPGTRLTVL.

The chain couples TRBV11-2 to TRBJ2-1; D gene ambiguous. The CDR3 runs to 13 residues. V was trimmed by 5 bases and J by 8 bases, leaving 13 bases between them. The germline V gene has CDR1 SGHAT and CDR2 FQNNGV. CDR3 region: CASSPRVRDEQFF. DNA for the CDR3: TGTGCCAGCAGCCCTAGGGTACGGGATGAGCAGTTCTTC.

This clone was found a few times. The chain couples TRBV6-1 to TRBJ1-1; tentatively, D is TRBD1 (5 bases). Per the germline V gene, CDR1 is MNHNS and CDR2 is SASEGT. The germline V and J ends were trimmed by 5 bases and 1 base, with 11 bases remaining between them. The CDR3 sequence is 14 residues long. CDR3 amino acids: CASSQIGGNTEAFF. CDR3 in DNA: TGTGCCAGCAGTCAGATCGGGGGGAACACTGAAGCTTTCTTT.

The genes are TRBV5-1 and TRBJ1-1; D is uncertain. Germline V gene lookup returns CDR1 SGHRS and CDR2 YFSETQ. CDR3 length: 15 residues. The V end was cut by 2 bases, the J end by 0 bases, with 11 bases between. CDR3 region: CASSFLPDLNTEAFF. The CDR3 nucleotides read TGCGCCAGCAGCTTCCTGCCAGACCTGAACACTGAAGCTTTCTTT.